Below, one T cell receptor (beta chain) is given with its context. Its antigen is currently not known. There are no base qualities to consult, and no much larger clone falls within one base. CDR1 and CDR2 were assigned from the germline V gene as MDHEN and SYDVKM. V was cut back by 3 bases and J by 6 bases, leaving a gap of 18 bases between them. CDR3 length: 15 amino acids, cysteine to phenylalanine. Left in the record is the CDR3 DNA by itself, 45 bases read in frame from the first base. The method was 5' RACE. The instrument was an Illumina HiSeq 2500. A second PCR of roughly 6 to 11 cycles was run with a J-beta primer mix and a sample-barcoded 5' primer. A template-switch 5' adaptor carrying 12 random nucleotides introduced a unique molecular identifier onto each TCR beta cDNA molecule. At least 2.5 million CDR3-containing paired-end reads were obtained from each sample. First-strand cDNA synthesis was performed from all RNA using the Mint cDNA synthesis kit, with priming by a TRBC-specific oligonucleotide. Following uracil-DNA glycosylase treatment, all cDNA underwent a first 18-cycle PCR with the universal primers M1SS and BC2_uni_R. Per the original workflow: Each sample was normalized by randomly selecting 1 million high-quality reads, each carrying a distinct molecular identifier. Reads sharing molecular identifiers were discarded rather than binned into consensus sequences. MiTCR, with a Q25 quality threshold and the strictest error-elimination algorithm, was used for CDR3 identification, clonotype clustering and error correction. Lower-bound total TCR beta diversity was estimated with a nonparametric unseen species model using Euler transformation. Through fastp at Q25 and MiXCR, TCRdb rebuilt clones from the public reads, retaining in-frame beta chains. Each record represents a unique CDR3 protein, reported with the most common genes and DNA among its rows. The authors' filters were not applied to this entry. The sample table shows fewer than 2,000,000 distinct CDR3 sequences, and 30% to 35% are seen once. Around 11% of the sample lies in the top ten.

Donors were a few dozen systemically healthy Caucasian individuals from Russia aged 6 to 90 years. Each donor gave approximately 9.3 milliliters of peripheral blood, collected into EDTA-treated Vacutainer tubes. Ficoll-Paque density-gradient centrifugation was used to isolate PBMCs, with at least 7 million obtained per sample. Total RNA was extracted from PBMCs with Trizol reagent, with at least 5 micrograms obtained per sample. For every donor, an aliquot of PBMCs went through flow cytometry to measure the percentages of naive CD45RAhigh/CD27high T cells. The data stem from a study of blood T cells in healthy people across ages (dated by TCRdb to between 2015 and 2016). For context, the study as a whole: In model experiments, roughly one uniquely barcoded TCR beta cDNA molecule per two T cells was captured by template switching. Age-related changes in TCR beta repertoire diversity were measured in the study by deep sequencing normalized with unique cDNA molecular identifiers. Donors were grouped into four age groups: young (average roughly 17 years), middle-aged (around 39), aged (roughly 67) and long-lived (approximately 81). To avoid experimental bias, donors of different ages were randomly spread across the sequencing lanes. The study analyzed two additional independent replicas of 1 million unique cDNA reads from the same blood draw for two donors, one aged 18 to 30 and one aged 80 or older.

What the study reported, not specific to this receptor: Donor CMV infection status was unknown, potentially confounding age-related changes in expanded clonotypes. As age increased, observed TCR beta diversity per million T cells dropped in a roughly linear way, and a significant reduction was already evident by age roughly 36. Bulk unsorted PBMC profiling prevented conclusive comparison of naive and antigen-experienced compartments. The long-lived group showed more naive CD4+ T cells, fewer expanded clones and increased TCR diversity than the aged group, suggesting age selection. A strong correlation was found between observed TCR beta diversity and the percentage of naive T cells measured by flow cytometry. Estimates of total diversity from one million sequenced T cells were regarded as lower bounds and underestimates.

The clonotype comes from a young woman in good health. The V gene is TRBV28 and the J gene is TRBJ2-7; a tentative D match to TRBD2 spans 5 bases. The material sequenced was blood. CDR3 protein: CASSFSLMGVGEQYF. The nucleotide sequence is given as TGTGCCAGCAGTTTTTCTTTGATGGGAGTCGGCGAGCAGTACTTC.